One sample yielded the 2 T cell receptor beta chains listed below, sequenced in a study of CD8 T cells in ankylosing spondylitis. TCRdb used MiXCR to reprocess the 5' RACE reads, holding one entry per CDR3 protein. The sample holds 40,000 or so distinct CDR3 sequences, approximately 10% seen once. The sequencing sample was made of blood, either unsorted or a sorted T cell fraction (not recorded which). These receptors were collected from a male donor with ankylosing spondylitis or in good health (not recorded which).

This clonotype came up many times. The chain carries TRBV5-5 and TRBJ2-5; D tentatively fits TRBD1 or TRBD2 (5 bases each). This CDR3 has 14 amino acids. V lost 3 bases and J 5 bases, leaving 14 bases between the germline ends. The V gene's germline CDR1 is SGHKS and CDR2 YYEKEE (reference sequence). The CDR3 DNA reads TGTGCCAGCAGCTCCGGGGCGGTGGCGGAGACCCAGTACTTC. Amino acids: CASSSGAVAETQYF.

This clonotype has a handful of counts. V is TRBV2 and J is TRBJ2-6, with unresolved D. There are 15 residues in the CDR3. The V gene's germline CDR1 is SNHLY and CDR2 FYNNEI. V gave up 6 bases and J gave up 0 bases, with 9 bases separating them. The CDR3 reads CASRVRLSGANVLTF. The CDR3 DNA sequence: TGTGCCAGCAGGGTCCGGCTCTCTGGGGCCAACGTCCTGACTTTC.